The T cell receptor beta chain described here comes from a study of siplizumab effects on memory and regulatory T cells. Study outcomes and limitations: Proliferating Tregs from siplizumab cultures lacked functional confirmation of suppression. Unstimulated subsets accounted for the mapping of only a minor share of the clones that were alloreactive.

The mixed lymphocyte reaction cells were cocultured at 37°C for roughly 6 days. About 91,000 TCR templates were measured in each sample. Generated by immunoSEQ multiplex PCR, the TCRdb table keeps only in-frame clones and is missing some. Among about 15,000 clones listed, about 43% were seen once. The CDR3 contains 14 residues. CDR1 and CDR2 from the germline V gene are SGHAT and FQDESV (reference sequence). Trimming at V came to 5 bases and at J to 5 bases, leaving 8 bases not matched to a gene. About this clone: Its antigen is unidentified.

V and J are TRBV11-1 and TRBJ1-1, with 7 bases aligning to TRBD1. The TCR was taken from a human donor in good health; the cells came from an allogeneic mixed lymphocyte reaction. Some clones in this sample may be carry-over from other donors' samples. Specimen: CFSE-low (dividing) CD4+ T cells sorted from an allogeneic mixed lymphocyte reaction. CDR3 sequence: CASSPSGGRTEAFF. The CDR3 DNA reads TGTGCCAGCAGCCCTTCAGGGGGGAGGACTGAAGCTTTCTTT.